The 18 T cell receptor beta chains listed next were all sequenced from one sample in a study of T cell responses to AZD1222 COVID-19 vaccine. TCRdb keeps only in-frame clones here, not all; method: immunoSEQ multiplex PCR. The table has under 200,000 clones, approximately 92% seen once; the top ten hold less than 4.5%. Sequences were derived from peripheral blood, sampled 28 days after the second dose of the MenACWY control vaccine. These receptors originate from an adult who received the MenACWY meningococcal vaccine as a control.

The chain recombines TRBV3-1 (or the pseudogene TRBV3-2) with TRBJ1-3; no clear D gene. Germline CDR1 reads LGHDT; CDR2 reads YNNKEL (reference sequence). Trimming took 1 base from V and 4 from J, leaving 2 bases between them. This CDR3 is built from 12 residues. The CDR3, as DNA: TGTGCCAGCAGCCAAGCCGGAAACACCATATATTTT. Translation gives CASSQAGNTIYF.

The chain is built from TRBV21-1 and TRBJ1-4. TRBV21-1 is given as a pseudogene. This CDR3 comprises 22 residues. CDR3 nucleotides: TGTGCCAGCAGCTCGACAAGCAGGACGGACCATAAGAGACTTGCAACTAATGAAAAACTGTTTTTT. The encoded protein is CASSSTSRTDHKRLATNEKLFF.

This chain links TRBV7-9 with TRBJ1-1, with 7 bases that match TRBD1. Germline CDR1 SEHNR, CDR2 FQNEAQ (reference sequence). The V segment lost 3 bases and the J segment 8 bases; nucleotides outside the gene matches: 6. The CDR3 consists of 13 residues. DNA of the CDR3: TGTGCCAGCAGCTTGAGGGGGCGCGTAGAAGCTTTCTTT. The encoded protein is CASSLRGRVEAFF.

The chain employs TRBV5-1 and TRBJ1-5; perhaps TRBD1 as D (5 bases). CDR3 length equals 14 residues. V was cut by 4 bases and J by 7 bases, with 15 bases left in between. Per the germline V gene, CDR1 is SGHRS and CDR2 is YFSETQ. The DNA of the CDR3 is TGCGCCAGCAGCCCGGCGAGCCCAGGGCAGCCCCAGCATTTT. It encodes CASSPASPGQPQHF.

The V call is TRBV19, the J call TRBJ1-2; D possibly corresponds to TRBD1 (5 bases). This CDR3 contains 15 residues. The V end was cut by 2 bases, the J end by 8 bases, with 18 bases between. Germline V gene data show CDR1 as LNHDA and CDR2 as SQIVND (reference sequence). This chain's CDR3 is CASSILRSGGEGYTF. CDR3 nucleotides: TGTGCCAGTAGTATACTTCGGTCGGGGGGAGAGGGCTACACCTTC.

CDR3 nucleotide sequence: TGTGCCAGCAGCCCCGGGGGGGGCCAAGGGATATATACGCAGTATTTT. Protein sequence: CASSPGGGQGIYTQYF. The genes are TRBV7-8 and TRBJ2-3, with 8 bases lining up with TRBD2. J lost 7 bases, V lost 5 bases, and 14 bases had no gene match. Germline values: CDR1 SGHVS, CDR2 FQNEAQ. The CDR3 runs 16 residues.

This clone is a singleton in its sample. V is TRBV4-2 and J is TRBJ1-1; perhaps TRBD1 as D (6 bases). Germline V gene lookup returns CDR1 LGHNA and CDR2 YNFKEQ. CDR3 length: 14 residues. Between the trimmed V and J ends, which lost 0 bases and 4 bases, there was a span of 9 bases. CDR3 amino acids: CASSQEGAGTEAFF. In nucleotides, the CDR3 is TGTGCCAGCAGCCAAGAGGGGGCAGGCACTGAAGCTTTCTTT.

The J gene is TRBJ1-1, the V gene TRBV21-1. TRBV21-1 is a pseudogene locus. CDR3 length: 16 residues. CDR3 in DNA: TGTGCCAGCAGCCCTCCGGGATGCCACATGAACACTGAAGCTTTCTTT. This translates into CASSPPGCHMNTEAFF.

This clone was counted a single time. CDR3 coding DNA: TGTGCCAGCAGCTTGATCCAGGGACAGAACACCGGGGAGCTGTTTTTT. Amino acids: CASSLIQGQNTGELFF. The gene calls are TRBV5-6 and TRBJ2-2, with TRBD1 as a possible D gene (6 bases). V lost 1 base and J 1 base, leaving 11 bases between the germline ends. Germline CDR1 and CDR2: SGHDT and YYEEEE. The CDR3 extends over 16 amino acids. Complete variable domain (other parts from reference TRBV5-6 and TRBJ2-2): DAGVTQSPTHLIKTRGQQVTLRCSPKSGHDTVSWYQQALGQGPQFIFQYYEEEERQRGNFPDRFSGHQFPNYSSELNVNALLLGDSALYLCASSLIQGQNTGELFFGEGSRLTVL.

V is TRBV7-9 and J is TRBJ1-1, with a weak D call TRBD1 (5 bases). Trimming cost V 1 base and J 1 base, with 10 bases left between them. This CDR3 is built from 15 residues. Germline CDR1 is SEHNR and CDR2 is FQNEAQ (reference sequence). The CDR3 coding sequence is TGTGCCAGCAGCTTAGGTGGGGCTGCGAACACTGAAGCTTTCTTT. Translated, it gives CASSLGGAANTEAFF.

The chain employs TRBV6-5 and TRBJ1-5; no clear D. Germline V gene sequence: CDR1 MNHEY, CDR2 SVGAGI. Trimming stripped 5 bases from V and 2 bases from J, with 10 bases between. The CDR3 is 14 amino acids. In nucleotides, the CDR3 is TGTGCCAGCAGTCAGGAAGAGGGCAATCAGCCCCAGCATTTT. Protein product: CASSQEEGNQPQHF.

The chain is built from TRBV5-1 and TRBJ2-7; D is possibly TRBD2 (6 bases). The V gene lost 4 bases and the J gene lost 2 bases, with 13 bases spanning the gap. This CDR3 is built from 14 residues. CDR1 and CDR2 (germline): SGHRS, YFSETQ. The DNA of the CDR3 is TGCGCCAGCAGCCTAGGCGGGAAGACCTACGAGCAGTACTTC. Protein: CASSLGGKTYEQYF.

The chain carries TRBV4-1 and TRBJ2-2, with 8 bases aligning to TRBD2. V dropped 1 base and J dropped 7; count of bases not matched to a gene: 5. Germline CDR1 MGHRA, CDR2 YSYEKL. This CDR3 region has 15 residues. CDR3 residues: CASSQVVLAVGELFF. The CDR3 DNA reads TGCGCCAGCAGCCAAGTAGTACTAGCGGTCGGGGAGCTGTTTTTT.

The CDR3 DNA is TGTGCCACCGCTCAGGGAGGAATCTACGAGCAGTACTTC. It yields the protein CATAQGGIYEQYF. The chain employs TRBV15 and TRBJ2-7; TRBD2 is a possible D gene (6 bases). The CDR3 runs 13 residues. Germline V lookup: CDR1 LNHNV, CDR2 YYDKDF (reference sequence). Trimming took off 8 bases at V and 3 bases at J, with 14 bases between the two ends.

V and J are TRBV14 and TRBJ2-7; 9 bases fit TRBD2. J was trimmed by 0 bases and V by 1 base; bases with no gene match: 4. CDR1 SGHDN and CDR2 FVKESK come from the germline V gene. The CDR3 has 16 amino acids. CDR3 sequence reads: CASSQVGTSISYEQYF. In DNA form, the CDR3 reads TGTGCCAGCAGCCAAGTCGGGACTAGCATCTCCTACGAGCAGTACTTC.

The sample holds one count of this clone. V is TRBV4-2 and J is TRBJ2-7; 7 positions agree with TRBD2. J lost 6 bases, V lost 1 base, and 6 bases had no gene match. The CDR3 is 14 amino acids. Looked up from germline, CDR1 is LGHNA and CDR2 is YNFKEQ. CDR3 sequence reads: CASSQGGGFGEQYF. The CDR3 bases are TGTGCCAGCAGCCAAGGGGGGGGGTTTGGCGAGCAGTACTTC.

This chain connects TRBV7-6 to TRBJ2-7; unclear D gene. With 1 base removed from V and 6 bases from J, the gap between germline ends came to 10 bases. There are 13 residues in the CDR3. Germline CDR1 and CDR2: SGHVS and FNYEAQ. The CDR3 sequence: CASSLGSTGEQYF. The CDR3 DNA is TGTGCCAGCAGCTTAGGCTCCACCGGCGAGCAGTACTTC. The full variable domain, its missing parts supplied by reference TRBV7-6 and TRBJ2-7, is GAGVSQSPRYKVTKRGQDVALRCDPISGHVSLYWYRQALGQGPEFLTYFNYEAQQDKSGLPNDRFSAERPEGSISTLTIQRTEQRDSAMYRCASSLGSTGEQYFGPGTRLTVT.

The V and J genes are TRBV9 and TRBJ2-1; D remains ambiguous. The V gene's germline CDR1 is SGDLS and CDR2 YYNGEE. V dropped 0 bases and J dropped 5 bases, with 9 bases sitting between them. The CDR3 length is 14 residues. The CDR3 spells CASSVEIENNEQFF. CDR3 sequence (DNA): TGTGCCAGCAGCGTAGAAATAGAAAACAATGAGCAGTTCTTC. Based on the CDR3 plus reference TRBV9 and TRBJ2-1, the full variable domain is DSGVTQTPKHLITATGQRVTLRCSPRSGDLSVYWYQQSLDQGLQFLIQYYNGEERAKGNILERFSAQQFPDLHSELNLSSLELGDSALYFCASSVEIENNEQFFGPGTRLTVL.